These 10 T cell receptor beta chains were all obtained from the same sample, sequenced in a study of cytomegalovirus exposure and HLA in healthy donors. Primers for the PCR totalled 60 Vbeta and 13 Jbeta. TCRdb's copy holds only in-frame clones and misses some; the assay was immunoSEQ multiplex PCR. Among approximately 150,000 clones listed, approximately 88% were seen once. Sequencing was carried out using PBMCs. The receptors were gathered from a middle-aged woman in good health and CMV-seronegative.

The V gene is TRBV7-6, the J gene TRBJ2-5, with a tentative D call TRBD2 (6 bases). Germline loops: CDR1 SGHVS, CDR2 FNYEAQ. CDR3 size: 14 residues. V lost 0 bases, J lost 9 bases, and 14 bases lay in between. This CDR3 reads CASSLAVGEVAQYF. The CDR3 DNA reads as TGTGCCAGCAGCTTAGCTGTGGGGGAGGTGGCCCAGTACTTC.

To note about this clone: One end of the junction is discordant with germline, which a read error may explain. The CDR3 DNA reads as TGTGCTAGCAGCCCTGGACAGGGGACAGAGACCCAGTACTTC. This encodes CASSPGQGTETQYF. The chain is built from TRBV7-7 and TRBJ2-5, with 9 bases identical to TRBD1. Germline-derived CDR1 and CDR2 are SSHAT and FNYEAQ (reference sequence). The CDR3 spans 14 residues.

The chain links TRBV5-1 to TRBJ1-1, with D possibly TRBD1 on 6 matching bases. Germline loops: CDR1 SGHRS, CDR2 YFSETQ. V lost 0 bases and J 4 bases, leaving 19 bases between the germline ends. CDR3 size: 17 residues. This CDR3 reads CASSLVALRGGGTEAFF. In DNA form, the CDR3 reads TGCGCCAGCAGCTTGGTAGCCCTACGAGGGGGGGGCACTGAAGCTTTCTTT.

The chain links TRBV30 to TRBJ1-1; 11 bases line up with TRBD1. The germline V gene encodes CDR1 GTSNPN and CDR2 SVGIG (reference sequence). The CDR3 covers 17 residues. V was clipped by 4 bases and J by 0 bases; unmatched bases: 10. CDR3: CAWKGQGVLIMNTEAFF. The CDR3 nucleotides are TGTGCCTGGAAGGGACAGGGGGTACTTATTATGAACACTGAAGCTTTCTTT.

This clone was counted once. The chain combines TRBV6-5 with TRBJ2-3; D call uncertain. Deletions cut 1 base from V and 6 bases from J, with 8 bases between. The V gene's germline CDR1 is MNHEY and CDR2 SVGAGI. The length of the CDR3 is 13 residues. CDR3 bases: TGTGCCAGCAGTTACTATCGCGGTGATACGCAGTATTTT. This sequence encodes CASSYYRGDTQYF.

This clone occurred once. The CDR3 region is CASSLATGEGGTQYF. In nucleotides, the CDR3 is TGCGCCAGCAGCTTGGCCACAGGGGAAGGGGGGACCCAGTACTTC. The chain is built from TRBV5-1 and TRBJ2-5, with 7 bases matching TRBD1. Germline trimming cut 0 bases from V and 7 bases from J; bases unmatched to any gene: 9. This CDR3 spans 15 amino acids. Germline V gene lookup returns CDR1 SGHRS and CDR2 YFSETQ.

This chain uses TRBV18 with TRBJ2-7; 9 bases match TRBD2. V lost 4 bases to trimming and J lost 6 bases; unmatched junction nucleotides: 10. The V gene's germline CDR1 is KGHSH and CDR2 LQKENI. CDR3 size: 15 residues. CDR3 sequence: CASSLSVAGVPEQYF. The DNA of the CDR3 is TGTGCCAGCTCACTCTCCGTAGCGGGAGTTCCCGAGCAGTACTTC. The full variable domain, its missing parts supplied by reference TRBV18 and TRBJ2-7, is NAGVMQNPRHLVRRRGQEARLRCSPMKGHSHVYWYRQLPEEGLKFMVYLQKENIIDESGMPKERFSAEFPKEGPSILRIQQVVRGDSAAYFCASSLSVAGVPEQYFGPGTRLTVT.

The gene calls are TRBV11-2 and TRBJ1-1; 8 bases are a match to TRBD1. V shed 1 base and J 7 bases; nucleotides not matched to a gene: 5. Germline V gene lookup returns CDR1 SGHAT and CDR2 FQNNGV. The CDR3 covers 14 residues. The CDR3 bases are TGTGCCAGCAGCTTAGCACAGGGGGTGAGTGAAGCTTTCTTT. This sequence encodes CASSLAQGVSEAFF.

The chain combines TRBV21-1 with TRBJ2-2; the table calls TRBD2, which could not be checked here. TRBV21-1 is a pseudogene. The CDR3 is 17 residues long. The CDR3 sequence is CASGIIAGTPNTGELFF. For the CDR3, the DNA is TGTGCCAGCGGGATAATAGCGGGAACACCCAACACCGGGGAGCTGTTTTTT.

The table lists this clone with a count of one. Distinct nucleotide sequences in the sample also encode this CDR3. The chain recombines TRBV5-4 with TRBJ1-1; TRBD1 might be the D (5 bases). The CDR3 loop spans 14 amino acids. Trimming took off 0 bases at V and 3 bases at J, with 9 bases between the two ends. Germline lookup yields CDR1 SGHNT and CDR2 YYREEE (reference sequence). This CDR3 reads CASSLAGDYTEAFF. In DNA, the CDR3 is TGTGCCAGCAGCTTGGCGGGGGATTACACTGAAGCTTTCTTT.